The 18 T cell receptor beta chains listed next were all sequenced from one sample in a study of blood T cell repertoires in COVID-19. Assay: immunoSEQ multiplex PCR; the TCRdb copy retains only in-frame clones and omits some. The data show about 140,000 clones, with over 80% seen just once and 10% to 13% held by the top ten. Material: peripheral blood. These receptors were obtained from a man in his sixties with active or convalescent COVID-19.

The table lists this clone with a few counts. The chain employs TRBV28 and TRBJ1-2, with 9 nucleotides matching TRBD1. Germline V gives CDR1 MDHEN, CDR2 SYDVKM. J was trimmed by 4 bases and V by 6 bases; bases with no gene match: 6. CDR3 size: 14 residues. CDR3 residues: CASRGGQGIYGYTF. CDR3 sequence (DNA): TGTGCCAGCAGGGGGGGACAGGGAATCTATGGCTACACCTTC.

The CDR3 DNA sequence: TGTGCCAGCAGCCTGTCGGGTAACACTGAAGCTTTCTTT. Translation gives CASSLSGNTEAFF. The chain couples TRBV3-1 (or the pseudogene TRBV3-2) to TRBJ1-1; D uncertain. V gave up 4 bases and J gave up 2 bases, with 8 bases separating them. Germline V gene lookup returns CDR1 LGHDT and CDR2 YNNKEL (reference sequence). This CDR3 has 13 residues.

The chain links TRBV14 to TRBJ1-6; D possibly corresponds to TRBD1 (5 bases). Between the trimmed V and J ends, which lost 4 bases and 5 bases, there was a span of 9 bases. The CDR3 runs 14 residues. CDR1 is SGHDN and CDR2 is FVKESK in the germline V gene. CDR3 sequence: CASSRGGNNSPLHF. Written as DNA, the CDR3 is TGTGCCAGCAGCCGGGGCGGGAATAATTCACCCCTCCACTTT.

The rearrangement uses TRBV28 and TRBJ1-6; a possible D gene is TRBD1 (5 bases). The germline CDR1 and CDR2 sequences are MDHEN and SYDVKM. Trimming left V 6 bases short and J 8 bases short, with 14 bases between. The CDR3 consists of 14 residues. The CDR3 here is CASSPPPGHSPLHF. For the CDR3, the DNA is TGTGCCAGCAGCCCCCCCCCAGGGCATTCACCCCTCCACTTT.

The chain employs TRBV18 and TRBJ2-7; weak D call: TRBD1 (6 bases). Trimming pared 2 bases from V and 4 bases from J, leaving 12 bases between. In germline, CDR1 is KGHSH, CDR2 LQKENI. This CDR3 comprises 14 residues. CDR3 coding DNA: TGTGCCAGCTCACCAACCAGGGGCCAATACGAGCAGTACTTC. This gives the protein CASSPTRGQYEQYF.

This sequence joins TRBV10-1 and TRBJ1-2; 7 bases align to TRBD1. Germline trimming cut 3 bases from V and 5 bases from J; bases unmatched to any gene: 3. Germline V CDR1 and CDR2: WNHNN, SYGVQD (reference sequence). The CDR3 has 13 residues. The CDR3: CASSENRGYGYTF. As DNA, the CDR3 is TGCGCCAGCAGTGAAAACAGGGGATATGGCTACACCTTC.

In this sample, this clone turned up a few times. The V gene is TRBV28, the J gene TRBJ2-1; 10 nucleotides line up with TRBD2. V was clipped by 6 bases and J by 3 bases; unmatched bases: 8. Germline CDR1 MDHEN, CDR2 SYDVKM. The CDR3 has 16 amino acids. This CDR3 reads CASSPQREGFYNEQFF. For the CDR3, the DNA is TGTGCCAGCAGCCCCCAGCGGGAGGGATTCTACAATGAGCAGTTCTTC.

V usage is TRBV27 and J usage is TRBJ1-4, with 7 nucleotides matching TRBD1. Trimming removed 6 bases from V and 7 bases from J; junction bases left unmatched: 8. CDR3 length equals 14 residues. Germline CDR1 is MNHEY and CDR2 is SMNVEV (reference sequence). DNA of the CDR3: TGTGCCAGCAGGCAACAGGGGAAGGGTGAAAAACTGTTTTTT. This encodes CASRQQGKGEKLFF. The full variable domain, its missing parts supplied by reference TRBV27 and TRBJ1-4, is EAQVTQNPRYLITVTGKKLTVTCSQNMNHEYMSWYRQDPGLGLRQIYYSMNVEVTDKGDVPEGYKVSRKEKRNFPLILESPSPNQTSLYFCASRQQGKGEKLFFGSGTQLSVL.

The gene calls are TRBV4-2 and TRBJ2-2; D perhaps matches TRBD2 (6 bases). Trimming took 0 bases from V and 6 from J, leaving 14 bases between them. CDR1 LGHNA and CDR2 YNFKEQ come from the germline V gene. The length of the CDR3 is 16 residues. CDR3 loop: CASSQDLYRGSGELFF. CDR3 coding DNA: TGTGCCAGCAGCCAAGATCTTTACCGGGGGTCCGGGGAGCTGTTTTTT.

The chain uses TRBV28 and TRBJ1-5, with TRBD1 matching over 11 bases. Per the germline V gene, CDR1 is MDHEN and CDR2 is SYDVKM. Trimming cost V 6 bases and J 1 base; bases outside gene matches: 2. CDR3 length: 15 residues. CDR3 DNA sequence: TGTGCCAGCAGCGGACAGGGGGCAAGCAATCAGCCCCAGCATTTT. It encodes CASSGQGASNQPQHF.

The rearrangement uses TRBV6-6 and TRBJ1-4; tentative D call: TRBD1 (5 bases). The germline CDR1 and CDR2 sequences are MNHNY and SVGAGI (reference sequence). V was cut by 2 bases and J by 5 bases, with 9 bases left in between. The CDR3 consists of 14 residues. CDR3: CASSYAGENEKLFF. CDR3 coding DNA: TGTGCCAGCAGTTACGCGGGGGAGAATGAAAAACTGTTTTTT.

The chain has TRBV28 and TRBJ1-5, with 7 positions matching TRBD1. This CDR3 region has 15 residues. CDR1 is MDHEN and CDR2 is SYDVKM in the germline V gene. After removal of 6 bases from V and 6 bases from J, the junction contained 11 bases not matched to a gene. CDR3 coding DNA: TGTGCCAGCAGCCCCAAGGCAGGGGGTAGTCAGCCCCAGCATTTT. Translated: CASSPKAGGSQPQHF.

This rearrangement joins TRBV5-8 to TRBJ2-1; 12 nucleotides match TRBD2. Trimming took 4 bases from V and 9 from J; bases not matched to a gene: 8. The germline CDR1 and CDR2 sequences are SGHTS and YDEGEE. This CDR3 comprises 15 residues. CDR3 protein: CASSAPSGRAGEQFF. The CDR3 coding sequence is TGTGCCAGCAGCGCCCCTAGCGGGAGGGCCGGTGAGCAGTTCTTC.

The rearrangement uses TRBV10-1 and TRBJ2-7; 12 nucleotides match TRBD1. The trim removed 6 bases at V and 5 bases at J, leaving 5 bases unmatched. The germline V gene encodes CDR1 WNHNN and CDR2 SYGVQD (reference sequence). This CDR3 contains 14 residues. DNA for the CDR3: TGCGCCAGCAGCCTGGGACAGGGGGCCGACGAGCAGTACTTC. Amino acids: CASSLGQGADEQYF.

The chain carries TRBV3-1 (or the pseudogene TRBV3-2) and TRBJ2-7; 11 nucleotides agree with TRBD1. Germline values: CDR1 LGHDT, CDR2 YNNKEL (reference sequence). V gave up 2 bases and J gave up 0 bases; unmatched junction bases: 9. The CDR3 loop spans 18 amino acids. The CDR3 coding sequence is TGTGCCAGCAGCCAAACGACACCGGGGACAGGGGGCTCCTACGAGCAGTACTTC. Encoded protein: CASSQTTPGTGGSYEQYF.

The V gene is TRBV7-2, the J gene TRBJ2-7; TRBD2 agrees at 10 bases. Per the germline V gene, CDR1 is SGHTA and CDR2 is FQGNSA. The CDR3 length is 15 residues. The junction had 6 bases not matched to a gene; V was cut back by 5 bases and J by 2 bases. CDR3 DNA: TGTGCCAGCAGCGGGGGACTAGCGTTGACCTACGAGCAGTACTTC. Its translation: CASSGGLALTYEQYF.

The chain links TRBV24-1 to TRBJ2-1; possible D gene TRBD2, 6 bases. V was shortened by 4 bases and J by 9 bases, with 18 bases between the two germline ends. From germline, CDR1 is KGHDR and CDR2 SFDVKD. This CDR3 region has 15 residues. CDR3 sequence (DNA): TGTGCCACCAGTGACGGGTCAATGATGGGGGGTGAGCAGTTCTTC. This gives the protein CATSDGSMMGGEQFF.

This chain joins TRBV11-2 and TRBJ2-1, with 9 bases identical to TRBD1. With V trimmed by 5 bases and J by 4 bases, 6 bases remained unmatched. From germline, CDR1 is SGHAT and CDR2 FQNNGV. There are 15 residues in the CDR3. The CDR3 region has the DNA TGTGCCAGCAGCCAAGGGACAGGGAGGTACAATGAGCAGTTCTTC. This gives the protein CASSQGTGRYNEQFF.